This T cell receptor beta chain was documented in a study of T cells in Graves' hyperthyroidism and ophthalmopathy. Per the germline V gene, CDR1 is SGHAT and CDR2 is FQNNGV. V shed 6 bases and J shed 6 bases, with 15 bases lying between them. The CDR3 loop spans 13 amino acids. This clonotype has only a few counts. TCR beta CDR3 regions were amplified from RNA transcripts. First-round RT-PCR targeting the TCR CDR3 was performed with the HTBI primer set. TCRdb used MiXCR to reprocess the multiplex PCR reads, holding one entry per CDR3 protein. This sample yields 650,000 to 850,000 distinct CDR3 sequences, of which about 17% are seen a single time; approximately 15% belongs to the top ten.

Sequencing used blood. This receptor was taken from a woman in her 50s with Graves' hyperthyroidism that later progressed to Graves' ophthalmopathy. The chain couples TRBV11-2 to TRBJ2-7; possibly TRBD1 for D (5 bases). The CDR3 here is CASSKTELSEQYF. The DNA for the CDR3 is TGTGCCAGCAGTAAGACAGAGCTTAGCGAGCAGTACTTC.